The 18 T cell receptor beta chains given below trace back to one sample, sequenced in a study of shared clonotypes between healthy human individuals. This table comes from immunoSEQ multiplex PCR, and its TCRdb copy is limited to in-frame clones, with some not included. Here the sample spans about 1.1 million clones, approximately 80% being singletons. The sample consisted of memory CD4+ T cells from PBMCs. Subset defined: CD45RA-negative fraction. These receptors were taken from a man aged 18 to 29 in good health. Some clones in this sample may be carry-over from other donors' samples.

The CDR3 DNA reads as TGTGCCAGCTCACCCCGGAAAAGCACAGATACGCAGTATTTT. This sequence encodes CASSPRKSTDTQYF. The chain links TRBV18 to TRBJ2-3; D gene ambiguous. The CDR3 has 14 residues. Between the trimmed V and J ends, which lost 3 bases and 0 bases, there was a span of 7 bases. Germline V gene sequence: CDR1 KGHSH, CDR2 LQKENI.

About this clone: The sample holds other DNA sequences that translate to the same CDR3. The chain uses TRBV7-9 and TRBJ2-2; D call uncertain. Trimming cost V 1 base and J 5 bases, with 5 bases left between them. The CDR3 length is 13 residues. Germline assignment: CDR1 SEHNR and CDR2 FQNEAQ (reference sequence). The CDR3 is CASSLDGTGELFF. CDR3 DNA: TGTGCCAGCAGCTTAGACGGAACCGGGGAGCTGTTTTTT.

This CDR3 is CASMPGRTLGTQYF. For the CDR3, the DNA is TGTGCCAGCATGCCGGGACGGACTTTGGGTACGCAGTATTTT. The chain combines TRBV2 with TRBJ2-3, with D perhaps given as TRBD1 or TRBD2 (5 bases each). Trimming took off 7 bases at V and 8 bases at J, with 19 bases between the two ends. The CDR3 has 14 residues. Germline values: CDR1 SNHLY, CDR2 FYNNEI.

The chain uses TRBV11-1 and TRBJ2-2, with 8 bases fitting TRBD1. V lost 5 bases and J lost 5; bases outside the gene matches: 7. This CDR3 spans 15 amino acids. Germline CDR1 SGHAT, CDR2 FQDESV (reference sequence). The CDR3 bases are TGTGCCAGCAGCCAGGACAGGGCGGGAACCGGGGAGCTGTTTTTT. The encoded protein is CASSQDRAGTGELFF.

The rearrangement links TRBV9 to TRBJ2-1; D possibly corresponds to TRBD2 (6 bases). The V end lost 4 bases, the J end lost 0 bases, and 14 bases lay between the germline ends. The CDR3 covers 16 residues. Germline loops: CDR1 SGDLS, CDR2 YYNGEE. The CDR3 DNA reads TGTGCCAGCAGCCCCATCGGCGGGACCTCCTACAATGAGCAGTTCTTC. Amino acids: CASSPIGGTSYNEQFF.

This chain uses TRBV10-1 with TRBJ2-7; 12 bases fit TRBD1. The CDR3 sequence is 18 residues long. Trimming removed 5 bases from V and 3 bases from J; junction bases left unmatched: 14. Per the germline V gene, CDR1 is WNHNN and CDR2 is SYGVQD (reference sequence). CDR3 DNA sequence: TGCGCCAGCAGTAGTACAAGGGACAGGGGGCCCCAGGACTACGAGCAGTACTTC. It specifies CASSSTRDRGPQDYEQYF.

The CDR3 loop reads CASSVVGTTYSGNTIYF. The CDR3 coding sequence is TGTGCCAGCAGCGTAGTAGGGACAACTTACTCTGGAAACACCATATATTTT. The chain joins TRBV9 to TRBJ1-3; a possible D gene is TRBD1 (6 bases). The CDR3 is 17 residues long. Germline V gene sequence: CDR1 SGDLS, CDR2 YYNGEE. Trimming cost V 0 bases and J 0 bases, with 13 bases left between them. The variable domain in full, with the rest retrieved from reference TRBV9 and TRBJ1-3, is DSGVTQTPKHLITATGQRVTLRCSPRSGDLSVYWYQQSLDQGLQFLIQYYNGEERAKGNILERFSAQQFPDLHSELNLSSLELGDSALYFCASSVVGTTYSGNTIYFGEGSWLTVV.

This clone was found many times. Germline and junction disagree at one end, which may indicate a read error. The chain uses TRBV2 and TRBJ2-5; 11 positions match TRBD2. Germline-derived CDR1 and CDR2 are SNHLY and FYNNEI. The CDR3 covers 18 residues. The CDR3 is CASREGTMTSGARETQYF. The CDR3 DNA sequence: TGTGCCAGCAGAGAAGGGACCATGACTAGCGGGGCACGAGAGACCCAGTACTTC.

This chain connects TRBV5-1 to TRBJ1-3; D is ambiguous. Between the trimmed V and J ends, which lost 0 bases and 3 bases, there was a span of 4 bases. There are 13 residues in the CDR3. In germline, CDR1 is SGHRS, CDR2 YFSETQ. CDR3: CASSLVGGNTIYF. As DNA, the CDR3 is TGCGCCAGCAGCTTGGTAGGTGGAAACACCATATATTTT.

The CDR3 here is CASSSRDRSNTEAFF. The CDR3 DNA reads as TGTGCCAGCAGTTCCCGCGACAGGTCGAACACTGAAGCTTTCTTT. The rearrangement joins TRBV27 to TRBJ1-1; maybe TRBD1 (6 bases). V was clipped by 4 bases and J by 1 base, with 13 bases between them. In germline, CDR1 is MNHEY, CDR2 SMNVEV (reference sequence). This CDR3 has 15 residues.

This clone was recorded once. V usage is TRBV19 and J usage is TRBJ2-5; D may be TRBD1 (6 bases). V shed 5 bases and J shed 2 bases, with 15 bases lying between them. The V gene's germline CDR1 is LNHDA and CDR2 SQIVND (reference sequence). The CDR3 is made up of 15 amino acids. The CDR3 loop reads CASSFGTQTQETQYF. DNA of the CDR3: TGTGCCAGTAGTTTCGGGACACAAACTCAAGAGACCCAGTACTTC.

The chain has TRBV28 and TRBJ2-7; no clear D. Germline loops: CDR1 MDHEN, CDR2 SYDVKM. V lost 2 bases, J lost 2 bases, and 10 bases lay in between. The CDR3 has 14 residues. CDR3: CASSLSLPPYEQYF. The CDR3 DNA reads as TGTGCCAGCAGTTTAAGTCTTCCCCCCTACGAGCAGTACTTC. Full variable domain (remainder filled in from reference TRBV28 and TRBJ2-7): DVKVTQSSRYLVKRTGEKVFLECVQDMDHENMFWYRQDPGLGLRLIYFSYDVKMKEKGDIPEGYSVSREKKERFSLILESASTNQTSMYLCASSLSLPPYEQYFGPGTRLTVT.

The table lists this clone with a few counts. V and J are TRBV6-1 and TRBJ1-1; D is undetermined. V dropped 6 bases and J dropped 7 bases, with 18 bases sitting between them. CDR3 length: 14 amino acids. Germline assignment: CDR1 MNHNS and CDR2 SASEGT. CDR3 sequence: CASSPPGFRGEAFF. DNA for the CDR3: TGTGCCAGCAGCCCTCCAGGCTTCCGGGGTGAAGCTTTCTTT.

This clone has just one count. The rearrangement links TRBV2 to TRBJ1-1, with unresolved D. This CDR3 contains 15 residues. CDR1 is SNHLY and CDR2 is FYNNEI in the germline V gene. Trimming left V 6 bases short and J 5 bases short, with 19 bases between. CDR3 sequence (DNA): TGTGCCAGCAGGGGTACAACTATAAGAGGGACTGAAGCTTTCTTT. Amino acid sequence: CASRGTTIRGTEAFF.

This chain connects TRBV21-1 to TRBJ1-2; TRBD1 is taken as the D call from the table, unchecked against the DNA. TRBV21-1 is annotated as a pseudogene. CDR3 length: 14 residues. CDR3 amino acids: CASNTGTLNYGYTF. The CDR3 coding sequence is TGTGCCAGCAACACCGGGACACTAAACTATGGCTACACCTTC.

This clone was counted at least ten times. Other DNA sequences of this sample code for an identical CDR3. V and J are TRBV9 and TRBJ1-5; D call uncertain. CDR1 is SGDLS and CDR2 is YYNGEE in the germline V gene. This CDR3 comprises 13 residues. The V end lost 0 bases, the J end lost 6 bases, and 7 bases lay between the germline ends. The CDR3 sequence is CASSVGSGQPQHF. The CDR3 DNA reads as TGTGCCAGCAGCGTAGGTTCCGGTCAGCCCCAGCATTTT.

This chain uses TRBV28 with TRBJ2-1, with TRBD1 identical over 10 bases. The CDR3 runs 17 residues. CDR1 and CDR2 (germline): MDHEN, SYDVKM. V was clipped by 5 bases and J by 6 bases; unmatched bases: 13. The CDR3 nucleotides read TGTGCCAGCAGTACGACATCCGGGACAGGGGTCCTCAATGAGCAGTTCTTC. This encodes CASSTTSGTGVLNEQFF.

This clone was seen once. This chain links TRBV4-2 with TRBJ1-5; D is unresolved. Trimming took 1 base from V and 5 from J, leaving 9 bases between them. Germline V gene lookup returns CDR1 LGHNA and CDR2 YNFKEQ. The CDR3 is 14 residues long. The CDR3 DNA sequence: TGTGCCAGCAGCCAAGGACGGTCCGATCAGCCCCAGCATTTT. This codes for CASSQGRSDQPQHF.